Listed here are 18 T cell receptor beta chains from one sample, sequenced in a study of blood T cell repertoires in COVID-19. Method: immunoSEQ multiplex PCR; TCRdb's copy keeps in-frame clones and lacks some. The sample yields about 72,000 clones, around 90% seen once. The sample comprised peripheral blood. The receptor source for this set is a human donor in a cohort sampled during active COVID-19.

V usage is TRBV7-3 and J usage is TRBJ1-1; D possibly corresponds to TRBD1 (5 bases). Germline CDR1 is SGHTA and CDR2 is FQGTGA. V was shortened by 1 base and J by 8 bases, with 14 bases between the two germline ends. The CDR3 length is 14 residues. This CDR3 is CASSLNSGAGEAFF. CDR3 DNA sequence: TGTGCCAGCAGCTTAAATTCTGGGGCAGGGGAAGCTTTCTTT.

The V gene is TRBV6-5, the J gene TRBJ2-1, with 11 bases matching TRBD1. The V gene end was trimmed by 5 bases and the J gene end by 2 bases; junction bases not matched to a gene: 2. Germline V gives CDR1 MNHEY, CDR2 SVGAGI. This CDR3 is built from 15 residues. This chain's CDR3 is CASSQDRGPYNEQFF. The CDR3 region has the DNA TGTGCCAGCAGTCAGGACAGGGGGCCCTACAATGAGCAGTTCTTC.

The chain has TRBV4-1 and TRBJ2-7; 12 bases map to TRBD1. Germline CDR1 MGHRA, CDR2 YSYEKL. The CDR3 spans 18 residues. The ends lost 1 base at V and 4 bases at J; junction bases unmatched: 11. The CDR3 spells CASSQASMGQGAKYEQYF. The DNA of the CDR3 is TGCGCCAGCAGCCAAGCGTCAATGGGACAGGGGGCGAAATACGAGCAGTACTTC.

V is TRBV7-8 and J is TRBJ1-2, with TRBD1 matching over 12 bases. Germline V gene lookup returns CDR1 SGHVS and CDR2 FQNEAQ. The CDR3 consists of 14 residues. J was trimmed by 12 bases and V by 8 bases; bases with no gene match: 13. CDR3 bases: TGTGCCAGCTCTACAACCCCGGGACAGGGGGCCAACACCTTC. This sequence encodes CASSTTPGQGANTF.

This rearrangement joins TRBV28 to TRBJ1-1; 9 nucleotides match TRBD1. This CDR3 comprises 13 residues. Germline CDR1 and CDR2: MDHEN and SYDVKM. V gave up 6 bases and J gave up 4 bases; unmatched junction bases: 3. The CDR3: CASRTGGGTEAFF. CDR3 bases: TGTGCCAGCAGGACAGGGGGGGGCACTGAAGCTTTCTTT.

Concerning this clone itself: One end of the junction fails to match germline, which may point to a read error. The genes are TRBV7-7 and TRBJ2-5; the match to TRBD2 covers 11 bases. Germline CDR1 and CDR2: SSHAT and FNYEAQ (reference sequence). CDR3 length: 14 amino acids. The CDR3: CASSPRTSGETQYF. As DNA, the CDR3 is TGTGCTAGCAGCCCGAGGACTAGCGGGGAGACCCAGTACTTC.

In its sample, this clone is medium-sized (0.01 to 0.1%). CDR3 DNA sequence: TGTGCCAGCAGTTCGACAGGGGACGCCTTCGACGAGCAGTACTTC. This sequence encodes CASSSTGDAFDEQYF. The V call is TRBV11-3, the J call TRBJ2-7, with TRBD1 matching 8 bases. The V segment lost 6 bases and the J segment 5 bases; nucleotides outside the gene matches: 12. Per the germline V gene, CDR1 is SGHNT and CDR2 is YENEEA. The CDR3 has 15 residues.

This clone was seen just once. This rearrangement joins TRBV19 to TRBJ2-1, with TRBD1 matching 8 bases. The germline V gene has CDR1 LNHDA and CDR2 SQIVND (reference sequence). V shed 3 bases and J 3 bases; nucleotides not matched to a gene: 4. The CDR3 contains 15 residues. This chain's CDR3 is CASSIRDRNYNEQFF. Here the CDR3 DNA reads TGTGCCAGTAGTATCCGGGACAGGAACTACAATGAGCAGTTCTTC.

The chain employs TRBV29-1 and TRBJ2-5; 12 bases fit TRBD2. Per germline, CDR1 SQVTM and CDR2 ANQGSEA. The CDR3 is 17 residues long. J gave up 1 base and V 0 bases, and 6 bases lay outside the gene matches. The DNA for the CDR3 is TGCAGCGTTGAAGATCCCCTAGCGGGAGGGGTCCAAGAGACCCAGTACTTC. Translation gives CSVEDPLAGGVQETQYF.

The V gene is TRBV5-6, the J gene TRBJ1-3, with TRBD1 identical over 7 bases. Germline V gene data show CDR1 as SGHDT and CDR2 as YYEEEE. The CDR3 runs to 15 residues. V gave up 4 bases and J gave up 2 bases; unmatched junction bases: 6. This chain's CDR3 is CASSPQGVPGNTIYF. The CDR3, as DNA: TGTGCCAGCAGCCCCCAGGGGGTTCCTGGAAACACCATATATTTT. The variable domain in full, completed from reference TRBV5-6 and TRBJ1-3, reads DAGVTQSPTHLIKTRGQQVTLRCSPKSGHDTVSWYQQALGQGPQFIFQYYEEEERQRGNFPDRFSGHQFPNYSSELNVNALLLGDSALYLCASSPQGVPGNTIYFGEGSWLTVV.

CDR3 residues: CSASDSSYNEQFF. CDR3 sequence (DNA): TGCAGTGCTAGTGACAGTTCCTACAATGAGCAGTTCTTC. The rearrangement uses TRBV20-1 and TRBJ2-1, with D tentatively TRBD1 (5 bases). V shed 3 bases and J shed 1 base, with 7 bases lying between them. Germline V gene sequence: CDR1 DFQATT, CDR2 SNEGSKA (reference sequence). The CDR3 totals 13 residues.

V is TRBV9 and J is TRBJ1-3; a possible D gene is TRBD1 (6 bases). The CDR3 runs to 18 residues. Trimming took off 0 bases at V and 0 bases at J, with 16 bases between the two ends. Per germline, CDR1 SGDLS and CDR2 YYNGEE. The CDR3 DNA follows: TGTGCCAGCAGCGTAGGGGTCGGGGCAGGGGACTCTGGAAACACCATATATTTT. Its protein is CASSVGVGAGDSGNTIYF.

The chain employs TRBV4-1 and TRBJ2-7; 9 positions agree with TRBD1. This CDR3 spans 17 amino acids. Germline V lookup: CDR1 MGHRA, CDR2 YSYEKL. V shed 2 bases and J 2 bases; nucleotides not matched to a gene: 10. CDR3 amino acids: CASSQTTGTGLPYEQYF. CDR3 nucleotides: TGCGCCAGCAGCCAAACAACCGGGACAGGGCTTCCCTACGAGCAGTACTTC.

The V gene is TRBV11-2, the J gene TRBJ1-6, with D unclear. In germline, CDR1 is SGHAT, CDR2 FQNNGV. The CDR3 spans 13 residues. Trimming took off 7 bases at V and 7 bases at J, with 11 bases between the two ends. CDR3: CASISASNSPLHF. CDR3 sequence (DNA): TGTGCCAGCATCTCAGCGTCAAATTCACCCCTCCACTTT.

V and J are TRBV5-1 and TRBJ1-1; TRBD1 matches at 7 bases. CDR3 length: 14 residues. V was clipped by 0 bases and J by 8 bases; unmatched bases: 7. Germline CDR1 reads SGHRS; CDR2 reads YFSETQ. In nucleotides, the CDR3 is TGCGCCAGCAGCTTGGCGACAGGGTCAACGGAAGCTTTCTTT. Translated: CASSLATGSTEAFF.

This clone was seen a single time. For the CDR3, the DNA is TGTGCCAGCAGTTTAGTTGAGACCGGGGAGCTGTTTTTT. This translates into CASSLVETGELFF. The chain employs TRBV12-3 or TRBV12-4 and TRBJ2-2, with unresolved D. V lost 1 base to trimming and J lost 5 bases, with 5 bases between them. CDR3 length equals 13 residues.

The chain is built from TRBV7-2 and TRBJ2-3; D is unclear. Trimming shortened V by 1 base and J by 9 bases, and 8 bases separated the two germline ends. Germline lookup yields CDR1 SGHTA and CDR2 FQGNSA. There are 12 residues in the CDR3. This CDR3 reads CASSLDSSTQYF. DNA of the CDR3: TGTGCCAGCAGCTTAGACTCCTCCACGCAGTATTTT.

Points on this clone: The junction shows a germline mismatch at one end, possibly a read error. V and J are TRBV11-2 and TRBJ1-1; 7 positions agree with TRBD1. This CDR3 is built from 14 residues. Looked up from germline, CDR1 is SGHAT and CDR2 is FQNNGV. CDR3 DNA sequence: TGTGCCAGCAGCCTAGAGAACAGGGGAACTGAAGCTTTCTTT. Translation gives CASSLENRGTEAFF. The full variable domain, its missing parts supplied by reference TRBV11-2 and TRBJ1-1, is EAGVAQSPRYKIIEKRQSVAFWCNPISGHATLYWYQQILGQGPKLLIQFQNNGVVDDSQLPKDRFSAERLKGVDSTLKIQPAKLEDSAVYLCASSLENRGTEAFFGQGTRLTVV.